This section outlines one TCR beta chain sequence together with its context. Its specificity is unknown. Samples were assayed with immunoSEQ v3.0 at survey level. Assay used: immunoSEQ multiplex PCR; TCRdb lists only in-frame clones, some missing. The sample holds about 16,000 clones, about 79% seen once. The CDR3 extends over 13 amino acids. Germline trimming cut 7 bases from V and 8 bases from J; bases unmatched to any gene: 9. Germline CDR1 and CDR2: MDHEN and SYDVKM. The data originate from a study of long-term antiretroviral therapy in people with HIV. About the study: Collection of the earliest samples took place about a decade ahead of the 2015 immediate-ART recommendation. Study outcomes and limitations: Blood draws took place between the mid-2000s and the late 2010s and possibly involved older ART regimens. The study found narrower CDR3 length ranges in HIV repertoires than in controls.

The source is a woman aged 45-59 years with HIV. Sequences were derived from unsorted PBMCs, sampled 1.5 years before starting antiretroviral therapy. The J gene is TRBJ1-2, the V gene TRBV28; the match to TRBD1 covers 8 bases. In nucleotides, the CDR3 is TGTGCCAGCACACACACAGGGGGAAGGGGCTACACCTTC. Translated, it gives CASTHTGGRGYTF.